This is a list of T cell receptor beta chains from one sample in a study of blood T cell repertoires in COVID-19. TCRdb's copy holds only in-frame clones and misses some; the assay was immunoSEQ multiplex PCR. Of 300,000 to 400,000 clones in the sample, around 90% were seen once. Sequenced material: PBMCs or T cells enriched from blood (not recorded which). Receptors originate from a man in his sixties who had recovered from COVID-19. The CDR3 runs from the conserved cysteine through the conserved F or W. Each record gives: J gene, clone size, V gene, D gene, CDR3 DNA, CDR3 protein. The D gene is left open where the match is weak. Clone sizes are given selectively: once, few, many, or a class where the clone is expanded.

TRBJ1-3 - TRBV30 TRBD1 TGTGCCTGGAGTGTCTCAGGGGGCGGAAACACCATATATTTT CAWSVSGGGNTIYF
TRBJ2-1 - TRBV19 TRBD2 TGTGCCAGTACCGCGGGCGGGACTAGTTATTATGAGCAGTTCTTC CASTAGGTSYYEQFF
TRBJ1-2 - TRBV5-1 - TGCGCCAGCAGCTTGGATGGGACATCCCCCGTCGGCTATGGCTACACCTTC CASSLDGTSPVGYGYTF
TRBJ1-1 once TRBV29-1 - TGCAGCGTTTACCAGGGGAGGGCTGAAGCTTTCTTT CSVYQGRAEAFF
TRBJ2-5 - TRBV4-1 TRBD2 TGCGCCAGCAGCCAAGACCCCGGGGGGGTAGAGACCCAGTACTTC CASSQDPGGVETQYF
TRBJ2-5 - TRBV9 TRBD2 TGTGCCAGCAGCGTGAGTCACGCTAGCGGACAAGAGACCCAGTACTTC CASSVSHASGQETQYF
TRBJ1-3 - TRBV7-9 - TGTGCCAGCAGTCCCCGGGGGGGCCCCGGAAACACCATATATTTT CASSPRGGPGNTIYF
TRBJ1-4 - TRBV6-5 TRBD1 TGTGCCAGCAGCTCAGGACAGGGGAATGAAAAACTGTTTTTT CASSSGQGNEKLFF
TRBJ2-5 once TRBV18 - TGTGCCAGCCAAACCAGTCAGGGAGAGACCCAGTACTTC CASQTSQGETQYF
TRBJ1-2 - TRBV6-5 - TGTGCCAGCAGGAGAGGGAACTATGGCTACACCTTC CASRRGNYGYTF
TRBJ2-7 - TRBV2 - TGTGCCAGCAGTGACCCGGCCAGGGGGGACGAGCAGTACTTC CASSDPARGDEQYF
TRBJ2-7 - TRBV28 TRBD1 TGTGCCAGCAGTTCAAGGGGGACAGGGAGAGTCTACGAGCAGTACTTC CASSSRGTGRVYEQYF
TRBJ2-7 - TRBV7-9 TRBD2 TGTGCCAGCAGCTTAGGTGGTAGCGGGAGGGCCTCCAACGAGCAGTACTTC CASSLGGSGRASNEQYF
TRBJ2-3 few TRBV2 TRBD2 TGTGCCAGCAGAACTAGCGGGAGAATGGTAGATACGCAGTATTTT CASRTSGRMVDTQYF
TRBJ1-4 - TRBV10-3 TRBD1 TGTGCCGTGGGACAGGGTGCAACTAATGAAAAACTGTTTTTT CAVGQGATNEKLFF
TRBJ2-5 - TRBV27 - TGTGCCAGCAGAACTTTGAGGACACAAGAGACCCAGTACTTC CASRTLRTQETQYF
TRBJ1-2 - TRBV18 TRBD1 TGTGCCAGCTCACCACTATCCGGGACAGGGACTAACTATGGCTACACCTTC CASSPLSGTGTNYGYTF
TRBJ2-7 - TRBV25-1 - TGTGCCAGCAGTCCAGCAGGGGGGTACGAGCAGTACTTC CASSPAGGYEQYF
TRBJ2-5 once TRBV6-2/TRBV6-3 TRBD1 TGTGCCAGCAGTCGACAGGGGTGGCAAGAGACCCAGTACTTC CASSRQGWQETQYF
TRBJ1-1 - TRBV18 - TGTGCCAGCTCACCGATCGGGGGCACTGAAGCTTTCTTT CASSPIGGTEAFF
TRBJ2-7 - TRBV6-2/TRBV6-3 - TGTGCCAGCAGTATCCTAGCGCGCTACGAGCAGTACTTC CASSILARYEQYF
TRBJ1-6 - TRBV4-2 - TGTGCCAGCAGCCAAGCGCGCAATTCACCCCTCCACTTT CASSQARNSPLHF
TRBJ1-4 - TRBV19 - TGTGCCAGTAGAACAGGGTTGCATAATGAAAAACTGTTTTTT CASRTGLHNEKLFF
TRBJ2-5 - TRBV15 TRBD1 TGTGCCACCAGCAGAGATGGGACAGGGGGACTCCAAGAGGCCCAGTACTTC CATSRDGTGGLQEAQYF
TRBJ2-1 - TRBV9 TRBD2 TGTGCCAGCAGCGTAGATGACCTAGCGGGGCACTCCTACAATGAGCAGTTCTTC CASSVDDLAGHSYNEQFF
TRBJ2-1 few TRBV27 - TGTGCCAGCAGTTTGGACTTCGCCTCCTACAATGAGCAGTTCTTC CASSLDFASYNEQFF
TRBJ2-7 once TRBV27 - TGTGCCAGCAGTTTACGAGTCTGGGAGAAGGGACACTACGAGCAGTACTTC CASSLRVWEKGHYEQYF
TRBJ2-3 many TRBV10-1 - TGCGCCAGCAGGCGTAAAGCGGGAGATACGCAGTATTTT CASRRKAGDTQYF
TRBJ2-3 - TRBV18 - TGTGCCAGCTCACCTACAAGCGTTAGCACAGATACGCAGTATTTT CASSPTSVSTDTQYF
TRBJ2-7 - TRBV7-2 - TGTGCCAGCAGCTTCTCCGTGGGGGGTGGCGAGCAGTACTTC CASSFSVGGGEQYF
TRBJ1-3 once TRBV4-2 - TGTGCCAGCAGCCAAGATAGGGGAAACGGAAACACCATATATTTT CASSQDRGNGNTIYF
TRBJ2-2 - TRBV11-2 - TGTGCCAGCAGCTTGGCGGGACCGAACACCGGGGAGCTGTTTTTT CASSLAGPNTGELFF
TRBJ2-7 - TRBV25-1 - TGTGCCAGCAGTGAAGAAGGTGCACAGGCATCCTACGAGCAGTACTTC CASSEEGAQASYEQYF
TRBJ1-1 - TRBV4-1 TRBD1 TGCGCCAGCAGCCAGGGGACAGGGGGCAAGATAAACACTGAAGCTTTCTTT CASSQGTGGKINTEAFF
TRBJ2-7 - TRBV27 - TGTGCCAGCAGTCCCATTCGGGGCTACGAGCAGTACTTC CASSPIRGYEQYF
TRBJ2-1 - TRBV5-1 TRBD2 TGCGCCAGCAGCCTGGGATCAGCGGGACCGAGCTCCTACAATGAGCAGTTCTTC CASSLGSAGPSSYNEQFF
TRBJ1-6 - TRBV19 TRBD1 TGTGCCAGTAGGACAGGGGGCCTGTCCTATAATTCACCCCTCCACTTT CASRTGGLSYNSPLHF
TRBJ2-7 few TRBV13 TRBD1 TGTGCCAGCAGCGCCTCGGGACAGGGAGGCGGCGAGCAGTACTTC CASSASGQGGGEQYF
TRBJ1-2 - TRBV7-6 - TGTGCCAGCAGCTTATTTCCAGGACAAATCGACTATGGCTACACCTTC CASSLFPGQIDYGYTF
TRBJ1-4 - TRBV19 TRBD1 TGTGCCAGTATTCGACAGGGTTCAGAAAAACTGTTTTTT CASIRQGSEKLFF
TRBJ1-4 - TRBV27 TRBD1 TGTGCCAGCGGCTCGGGACAGGGTTTCGATTTAGGGGAAAAACTGTTTTTT CASGSGQGFDLGEKLFF
TRBJ1-1 once TRBV7-6 - TGTGCCACCAGACCGGTGAACACTGAAGCTTTCTTT CATRPVNTEAFF
TRBJ2-7 once TRBV5-1 - TGCGCCAGCAGCTTGATGACAAACTCCTACGAGCAGTACTTC CASSLMTNSYEQYF
TRBJ2-2 - TRBV10-2 - TGCGCCAGCAGTGAATCAGGAGGGAAGAACACCGGGGAGCTGTTTTTT CASSESGGKNTGELFF
TRBJ2-2 - TRBV18 TRBD1 TGTGCCAGCTCACCTCCGGGACAGGGAAACACCGGGGAGCTGTTTTTT CASSPPGQGNTGELFF
TRBJ1-2 - TRBV3-1/TRBV3-2 TRBD1 TGTGCCAGCAGCCAAGAAGGGACAGGGGGCGCTGGTGGCTACACCTTC CASSQEGTGGAGGYTF
TRBJ2-7 - TRBV12-3/TRBV12-4 - TGTGCCAGCAGCTTGAAGAGGTACGAGCAGTACTTC CASSLKRYEQYF
TRBJ2-7 - TRBV14 - TGTGCCAGCAGCCAACAAAAGGGGTCCTTTGGCTACGAGCAGTACTTC CASSQQKGSFGYEQYF
TRBJ1-5 - TRBV6-1 - TGTGCCAGCAGTGAACTCCCAGGGAATCAGCCCCAGCATTTT CASSELPGNQPQHF
TRBJ2-3 - TRBV15 TRBD2 TGTGCCACCAGCAGAGGCCTAGCGGAAAGCACAGATACGCAGTATTTT CATSRGLAESTDTQYF
TRBJ2-5 - TRBV3-1/TRBV3-2 - TGTGCCAGCAGCCAAATGCGAGAGACCCAGTACTTC CASSQMRETQYF
TRBJ2-3 - TRBV19 - TGTGCCAGTAGTCCAAATAGCGGAATAAGCACAGATACGCAGTATTTT CASSPNSGISTDTQYF
TRBJ2-7 - TRBV29-1 TRBD1 TGCAGCGTCAAATTCGGGACAGGGGGCTACGAGCAGTACTTC CSVKFGTGGYEQYF
TRBJ2-3 - TRBV6-5 - TGTGCCAGCAGCTATCCGGGCACAGATACGCAGTATTTT CASSYPGTDTQYF
TRBJ1-2 - TRBV7-3 TRBD1 TGTGCCAGCAGACCAACAGGGGGCAATGGCTACACCTTC CASRPTGGNGYTF
TRBJ1-1 few TRBV27 TRBD1 TGTGCCAGCAGATCCCCGACAGGGGGACTAGGCACTGAAGCTTTCTTT CASRSPTGGLGTEAFF